The T cell receptor (beta chain) described here comes from a study of cytomegalovirus exposure and HLA in healthy donors. About the research overall: Among roughly 180 million T cells, an earlier analysis found around 100 million unique TCR beta sequences. Overall study findings and caveats: CMV serostatus was the sole immune exposure data available. By HLA locus, TCR association rates varied in a later analysis, with DRB1 showing the most and HLA-C the fewest.

To note about this clone: The antigen remains unidentified.

Donors in the study were healthy people who gave bone marrow. This CDR3 has 14 amino acids. Germline lookup yields CDR1 SNHLY and CDR2 FYNNEI. Trimming pared 6 bases from V and 6 bases from J, leaving 18 bases between. The PCR employed 60 Vbeta primers together with 13 Jbeta primers. Using immunoSEQ multiplex PCR, the repertoire was profiled, and TCRdb retains in-frame clones only, with some absent. The data show 150,000 to 200,000 clones, around 75% seen once. The TCR comes from a woman between 50 and 59 years old in good health and CMV-seronegative. The sequencing input was PBMCs. The chain employs TRBV2 and TRBJ2-7; D may be TRBD2 (5 bases). Written as DNA, the CDR3 is TGTGCCAGCAGGGGAGACGAGTTTTTGGGCGAGCAGTACTTC. It yields the protein CASRGDEFLGEQYF.